Described below is a single TCR beta chain sequence and its context. Its specificity is unknown. One end of the junction does not line up with germline, which may come from a read error. The PCR ran on 60 Vbeta and 13 Jbeta primers. Produced via immunoSEQ multiplex PCR; TCRdb's table is partial and in-frame only. The table shows roughly 180,000 clones, with 85% occurring only once. The sample belongs to a study of cytomegalovirus exposure and HLA in healthy donors. Study overall: In terms of ancestry, the Caucasian-associated cluster contained roughly 80% of the 398 genotyped donors.

CDR3 length: 17 residues. Germline loops: CDR1 SEHNR, CDR2 FQNEAQ (reference sequence). Study-wide findings and caveats: As a later analysis revealed, most CMV-associated TCR beta chains appeared HLA-restricted. Earlier analysis looked at TCR beta V segments, and most were productive about 87% or about 30% of the time. Researchers reported that three CMV-associated chains were confirmed in vitro as CMV antigen-specific.

The sample taken for sequencing was PBMCs. V gene TRBV7-9 combines with J gene TRBJ2-5, with 10 bases fitting TRBD2. This clonotype was sampled from a boy aged 2 to 9 in good health and CMV-seronegative. CDR3: CSSSLGAGGYKRETQYF. As DNA, the CDR3 is TGTTCCAGCAGCTTAGGAGCGGGGGGGTATAAGCGAGAGACCCAGTACTTC.